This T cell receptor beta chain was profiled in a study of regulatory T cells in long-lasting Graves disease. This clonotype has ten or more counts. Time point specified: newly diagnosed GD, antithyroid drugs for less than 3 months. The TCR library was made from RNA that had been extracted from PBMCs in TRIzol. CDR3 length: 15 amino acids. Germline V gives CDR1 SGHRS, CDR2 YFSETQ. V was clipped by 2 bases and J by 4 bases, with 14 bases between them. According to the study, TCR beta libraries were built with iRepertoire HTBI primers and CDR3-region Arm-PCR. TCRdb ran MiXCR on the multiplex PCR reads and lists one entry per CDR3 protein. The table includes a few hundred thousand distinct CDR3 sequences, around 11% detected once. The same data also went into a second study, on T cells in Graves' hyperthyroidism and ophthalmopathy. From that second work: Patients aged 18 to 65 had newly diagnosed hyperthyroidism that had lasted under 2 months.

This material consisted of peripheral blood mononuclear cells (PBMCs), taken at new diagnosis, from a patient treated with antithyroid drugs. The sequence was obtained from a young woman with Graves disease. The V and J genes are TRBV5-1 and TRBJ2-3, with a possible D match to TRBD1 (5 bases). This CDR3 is CASSFRTQGADTQYF. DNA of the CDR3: TGCGCCAGCAGCTTCAGGACCCAGGGCGCAGATACGCAGTATTTT.